The source of this T cell receptor beta chain is a study of cytomegalovirus exposure and HLA in healthy donors. Study-level points and caveats: Three chains tied to CMV proved CMV antigen-specific in vitro. In terms of immune exposure information, only CMV serostatus was available.

PCR used 60 Vbeta primers and 13 Jbeta primers. Clones were read by immunoSEQ multiplex PCR, and TCRdb kept only the in-frame ones, dropping some. There are under 200,000 clones in the sample; about 82% occur only once, and 1% lies in the top ten. The CDR3 is made up of 13 amino acids. Germline V CDR1 and CDR2: MDHEN, SYDVKM. V shed 2 bases and J shed 5 bases, with 9 bases lying between them. Remarks on this clone: Antigen unknown.

All donors participated as healthy donors of bone marrow. The chain couples TRBV28 to TRBJ1-1; maybe TRBD1 (6 bases). This TCR was sampled from a woman between 50 and 59 years old in good health and CMV-seropositive. The specimen sequenced was PBMCs. The CDR3 loop is CASSLGGRTEAFF. For the CDR3, the DNA is TGTGCCAGCAGTTTAGGGGGCAGGACTGAAGCTTTCTTT.